This entry is about one T cell receptor beta chain. This entry comes from a study of cytomegalovirus exposure and HLA in healthy donors. The ends lost 4 bases at V and 0 bases at J; junction bases unmatched: 7. The CDR3 runs 16 residues. Germline V gene lookup returns CDR1 MGHRA and CDR2 YSYEKL. Amplification used 60 Vbeta primers and 13 Jbeta primers. Repertoires were generated with immunoSEQ multiplex PCR, while TCRdb's copy carries only in-frame clones and drops some. The table lists 150,000 to 200,000 clones, 68% of them singletons. The clonotype comes from a man over 45 in good health and CMV-seronegative. The material sequenced was PBMCs. This chain connects TRBV4-1 to TRBJ2-7, with TRBD2 matching 9 bases. This CDR3 reads CASSPAGGTLSYEQYF. CDR3 sequence (DNA): TGCGCCAGCAGCCCAGCGGGGGGCACCCTCTCCTACGAGCAGTACTTC.